The T cell receptor (beta chain) described here comes from a study of T-cell reconstitution after alpha-beta-depleted transplantation in children. TCRbeta library preparation incorporated unique molecular identifiers. MiXCR, applied by TCRdb to the PCR reads, yields one record per CDR3 protein. The table has some 200,000 distinct CDR3 sequences, roughly 6% seen once. This clonotype was seen repeatedly, ten times or more. Its antigen remains unidentified. Study findings and constraints: T-cell counts and diversity at one year post-transplant came mainly from newly produced T cells.

This CDR3 is built from 15 residues. The V and J ends lost 6 bases and 3 bases, in that order; junction bases with no gene match: 9. Germline CDR1 MGHDK, CDR2 SYGVNS. This receptor was obtained from a girl under three years old with combined immunodeficiency, due to receive a stem cell transplant. The sample was PBMCs, taken before TCRalphabeta/CD19-depleted stem cell transplant. V gene TRBV25-1 combines with J gene TRBJ1-2, with TRBD1 identical over 8 bases. DNA of the CDR3: TGTGCCAGCAGCGCCGCCGGACAGGGATACTATGGCTACACCTTC. Translation: CASSAAGQGYYGYTF.